This is a list of T cell receptor beta chains from one sample in a study of blood T cell repertoires in COVID-19. Method: immunoSEQ multiplex PCR; TCRdb's copy keeps in-frame clones and lacks some. The repertoire holds approximately 190,000 clones, with 88% as singletons. Input material: peripheral blood. The receptors were gathered from a man aged 35 to 55 with active or convalescent COVID-19. Both conserved end residues are part of each CDR3. The D gene is left open where the match is weak. For some rows the clone size is stated as once, few or many, or as a class when expanded; others skip it.

cdr3_aa: CASSLFWMGADTGELFF; cdr3_nt: TGTGCCAGCAGTTTATTTTGGATGGGGGCGGACACCGGGGAGCTGTTTTTT; j_call: TRBJ2-2; v_call: TRBV28; d_call: .; clone_size: few
cdr3_aa: CASSLYSLGTGELFF; cdr3_nt: TGCGCCAGCAGCTTGTACAGCTTGGGTACCGGGGAGCTGTTTTTT; j_call: TRBJ2-2; v_call: TRBV5-1; d_call: .; clone_size: .
cdr3_aa: CASSPWDKTNEKLFF; cdr3_nt: TGTGCCAGCAGTCCCTGGGACAAAACTAATGAAAAACTGTTTTTT; j_call: TRBJ1-4; v_call: TRBV27; d_call: .; clone_size: few
cdr3_aa: CASSFTPGQVLNTEAFF; cdr3_nt: TGTGCCAGCAGCTTTACGCCGGGACAGGTTTTAAACACTGAAGCTTTCTTT; j_call: TRBJ1-1; v_call: TRBV7-2; d_call: TRBD1; clone_size: .
cdr3_aa: CASSSRDSGNTGELFF; cdr3_nt: TGCGCCAGCAGCAGCCGGGACTCCGGAAACACCGGGGAGCTGTTTTTT; j_call: TRBJ2-2; v_call: TRBV5-1; d_call: .; clone_size: .
cdr3_aa: CASSQEDRVSYEQYF; cdr3_nt: TGCGCCAGCAGCCAAGAAGACAGGGTCTCCTACGAGCAGTACTTC; j_call: TRBJ2-7; v_call: TRBV4-1; d_call: TRBD1; clone_size: .
cdr3_aa: CASSLLAGSETQYF; cdr3_nt: TGTGCCAGCAGCCTACTAGCGGGAAGCGAGACCCAGTACTTC; j_call: TRBJ2-5; v_call: TRBV11-3; d_call: TRBD2; clone_size: .
cdr3_aa: CASGARSGTSGRYEQFF; cdr3_nt: TGTGCTAGTGGAGCCCGATCCGGGACTAGCGGGAGGTATGAGCAGTTCTTC; j_call: TRBJ2-1; v_call: TRBV12-5; d_call: TRBD2; clone_size: .
cdr3_aa: CATSDGGANTGELFF; cdr3_nt: TGCGCCACCTCGGATGGAGGGGCCAACACCGGGGAGCTGTTTTTT; j_call: TRBJ2-2; v_call: TRBV5-1; d_call: .; clone_size: .
cdr3_aa: CASRNTGLAGNGELFF; cdr3_nt: TGTGCCAGCAGAAACACTGGACTAGCGGGGAACGGGGAGCTGTTTTTT; j_call: TRBJ2-2; v_call: TRBV6-4; d_call: TRBD2; clone_size: .
cdr3_aa: CASSLGLSGANVLTF; cdr3_nt: TGTGCCAGCAGCTTAGGACTCTCTGGGGCCAACGTCCTGACTTTC; j_call: TRBJ2-6; v_call: TRBV11-2; d_call: .; clone_size: once
cdr3_aa: CASSTLELQETQYF; cdr3_nt: TGTGCCAGTAGTACTTTAGAACTACAAGAGACCCAGTACTTC; j_call: TRBJ2-5; v_call: TRBV19; d_call: .; clone_size: .
cdr3_aa: CASSLQGLAGPSSYEQYF; cdr3_nt: TGTGCCAGCAGCTTACAAGGACTAGCGGGACCAAGCTCCTACGAGCAGTACTTC; j_call: TRBJ2-7; v_call: TRBV7-9; d_call: TRBD2; clone_size: once
cdr3_aa: CASRLITENTDTQYF; cdr3_nt: TGTGCCAGCAGGTTAATTACAGAGAACACAGATACGCAGTATTTT; j_call: TRBJ2-3; v_call: TRBV5-4; d_call: .; clone_size: .
cdr3_aa: CASSPGQGFYGYTF; cdr3_nt: TGTGCCAGCAGTCCGGGACAGGGCTTCTATGGCTACACCTTC; j_call: TRBJ1-2; v_call: TRBV27; d_call: TRBD1; clone_size: once
cdr3_aa: CSASSQLTEAFF; cdr3_nt: TGCAGTGCTAGTAGTCAACTTACTGAAGCTTTCTTT; j_call: TRBJ1-1; v_call: TRBV20-1; d_call: .; clone_size: once
cdr3_aa: CASRQGEDYGYTF; cdr3_nt: TGTGCCAGCAGACAGGGGGAGGACTATGGCTACACCTTC; j_call: TRBJ1-2; v_call: TRBV6-5; d_call: TRBD1; clone_size: .
cdr3_aa: CASSQEAGAEANYGYTF; cdr3_nt: TGCGCCAGCAGCCAAGAAGCTGGGGCGGAAGCTAACTATGGCTACACCTTC; j_call: TRBJ1-2; v_call: TRBV4-1; d_call: .; clone_size: .
cdr3_aa: CASSLGASYGYTF; cdr3_nt: TGTGCCAGCAGCTTAGGAGCGAGCTATGGCTACACCTTC; j_call: TRBJ1-2; v_call: TRBV7-9; d_call: .; clone_size: .
cdr3_aa: CASSSPVASGRSSYNEQFF; cdr3_nt: TGTGCCAGCAGCTCACCTGTCGCTAGCGGGAGGAGCTCCTACAATGAGCAGTTCTTC; j_call: TRBJ2-1; v_call: TRBV7-9; d_call: TRBD2; clone_size: .
cdr3_aa: CAISRQGLSNYGYTF; cdr3_nt: TGTGCCATCAGCCGACAGGGTTTGTCTAACTATGGCTACACCTTC; j_call: TRBJ1-2; v_call: TRBV10-3; d_call: TRBD1; clone_size: .
cdr3_aa: CASSYRQSAGHSNQPQHF; cdr3_nt: TGTGCCAGCAGTTACAGGCAGTCTGCAGGTCATAGCAATCAGCCCCAGCATTTT; j_call: TRBJ1-5; v_call: TRBV6-2/TRBV6-3; d_call: .; clone_size: .
cdr3_aa: CASSLASGGREKLFF; cdr3_nt: TGCGCCAGCAGCTTGGCCTCAGGGGGAAGGGAAAAACTGTTTTTT; j_call: TRBJ1-4; v_call: TRBV5-1; d_call: TRBD1; clone_size: .
cdr3_aa: CASSPGTNYEQYF; cdr3_nt: TGTGCCAGCTCACCAGGGACAAACTACGAGCAGTACTTC; j_call: TRBJ2-7; v_call: TRBV18; d_call: .; clone_size: .
cdr3_aa: CAISGRGQSYGYTF; cdr3_nt: TGTGCCATCAGTGGCAGGGGGCAGAGCTATGGCTACACCTTC; j_call: TRBJ1-2; v_call: TRBV10-3; d_call: TRBD1; clone_size: .
cdr3_aa: CASGPAGRGVGETQYF; cdr3_nt: TGTGCCAGCGGACCGGCGGGGCGGGGGGTAGGAGAGACCCAGTACTTC; j_call: TRBJ2-5; v_call: TRBV5-4; d_call: TRBD2; clone_size: .
cdr3_aa: CASSLAGGTKAFF; cdr3_nt: TGCGCCAGCAGCTTGGCCGGGGGGACAAAAGCTTTCTTT; j_call: TRBJ1-1; v_call: TRBV5-1; d_call: .; clone_size: few
cdr3_aa: CASSLETKNTEAFF; cdr3_nt: TGTGCCAGCAGCTTAGAGACAAAGAACACTGAAGCTTTCTTT; j_call: TRBJ1-1; v_call: TRBV7-6; d_call: .; clone_size: .
cdr3_aa: CASTSRATPGQSGNTIYF; cdr3_nt: TGTGCCAGCACATCACGGGCGACTCCGGGACAGTCTGGAAACACCATATATTTT; j_call: TRBJ1-3; v_call: TRBV27; d_call: TRBD1; clone_size: .
cdr3_aa: CATSVAYRDRGSTGELFF; cdr3_nt: TGTGCCACCAGTGTCGCGTATAGGGACAGGGGTAGCACCGGGGAGCTGTTTTTT; j_call: TRBJ2-2; v_call: TRBV24-1; d_call: TRBD1; clone_size: .
cdr3_aa: CASSPGLSNQPQHF; cdr3_nt: TGCGCCAGCAGCCCGGGGTTGAGCAATCAGCCCCAGCATTTT; j_call: TRBJ1-5; v_call: TRBV5-1; d_call: .; clone_size: .
cdr3_aa: CASTHRDRGGGYTF; cdr3_nt: TGCGCCAGCACTCACCGGGACAGGGGCGGGGGCTACACCTTC; j_call: TRBJ1-2; v_call: TRBV5-1; d_call: TRBD1; clone_size: once
cdr3_aa: CASGRDSGLGELFF; cdr3_nt: TGTGCCAGCGGAAGGGACAGTGGTCTGGGGGAGCTGTTTTTT; j_call: TRBJ2-2; v_call: TRBV6-5; d_call: TRBD1; clone_size: .
cdr3_aa: CASSTGTGDRNQPQHF; cdr3_nt: TGTGCCAGCAGCACTGGGACAGGGGACCGCAATCAGCCCCAGCATTTT; j_call: TRBJ1-5; v_call: TRBV7-9; d_call: TRBD1; clone_size: .
cdr3_aa: CASSVAGVMDEQFF; cdr3_nt: TGTGCCAGCAGTGTAGCGGGAGTTATGGATGAGCAGTTCTTC; j_call: TRBJ2-1; v_call: TRBV6-1; d_call: TRBD2; clone_size: .
cdr3_aa: CASSFQGNKGNTIYF; cdr3_nt: TGTGCCAGCAGCTTCCAGGGTAATAAAGGAAACACCATATATTTT; j_call: TRBJ1-3; v_call: TRBV5-4; d_call: .; clone_size: .
cdr3_aa: CAMTSGGGETQYF; cdr3_nt: TGTGCCATGACTAGCGGGGGGGGTGAGACCCAGTACTTC; j_call: TRBJ2-5; v_call: TRBV10-3; d_call: TRBD2; clone_size: .
cdr3_aa: CASRHFGDSSYNSPLHF; cdr3_nt: TGTGCCAGTAGGCACTTTGGGGACAGCTCCTATAATTCACCCCTCCACTTT; j_call: TRBJ1-6; v_call: TRBV19; d_call: TRBD1; clone_size: .
cdr3_aa: CASSVSPGQGASTGELFF; cdr3_nt: TGTGCCAGCAGCGTATCGCCGGGACAGGGGGCGAGCACCGGGGAGCTGTTTTTT; j_call: TRBJ2-2; v_call: TRBV9; d_call: TRBD1; clone_size: .
cdr3_aa: CASSQATGVHEQYF; cdr3_nt: TGTGCCAGCAGCCAAGCGACGGGAGTCCACGAGCAGTACTTC; j_call: TRBJ2-7; v_call: TRBV3-1/TRBV3-2; d_call: .; clone_size: .
cdr3_aa: CASSQTLAGAPYEQYF; cdr3_nt: TGCGCCAGCAGCCAGACACTAGCGGGGGCCCCCTACGAGCAGTACTTC; j_call: TRBJ2-7; v_call: TRBV4-1; d_call: TRBD2; clone_size: .
cdr3_aa: CASSQAGRFDSYNEQFF; cdr3_nt: TGTGCCAGCAGCCAAGCCGGGAGGTTCGACTCCTACAATGAGCAGTTCTTC; j_call: TRBJ2-1; v_call: TRBV3-1/TRBV3-2; d_call: TRBD2; clone_size: .
cdr3_aa: CASSEWQGQPQHF; cdr3_nt: TGTGCCAGCAGTGAATGGCAGGGCCAGCCCCAGCATTTT; j_call: TRBJ1-5; v_call: TRBV2; d_call: .; clone_size: .
cdr3_aa: CASSPQRPSRREKLFF; cdr3_nt: TGTGCCAGCAGTCCACAAAGGCCTTCTAGGAGAGAAAAACTGTTTTTT; j_call: TRBJ1-4; v_call: TRBV27; d_call: .; clone_size: .
cdr3_aa: CASSPTSGAPLVTQYF; cdr3_nt: TGTGCCAGCTCACCAACTAGCGGGGCTCCACTGGTTACGCAGTATTTT; j_call: TRBJ2-3; v_call: TRBV18; d_call: TRBD2; clone_size: .
cdr3_aa: CASSAGGEETQYF; cdr3_nt: TGTGCCAGCAGCGCAGGGGGCGAAGAGACCCAGTACTTC; j_call: TRBJ2-5; v_call: TRBV9; d_call: TRBD1; clone_size: .
cdr3_aa: CASRAIRRDRGVYGYTF; cdr3_nt: TGTGCCAGTAGGGCAATCAGACGGGACAGGGGTGTCTATGGCTACACCTTC; j_call: TRBJ1-2; v_call: TRBV19; d_call: TRBD1; clone_size: .
cdr3_aa: CASSLSRTSNYGYTF; cdr3_nt: TGCGCCAGCAGCTTGAGTCGCACTAGCAACTATGGCTACACCTTC; j_call: TRBJ1-2; v_call: TRBV5-1; d_call: .; clone_size: .
cdr3_aa: CASSYFPSRPPGPGPSPLHF; cdr3_nt: TGTGCCAGCAGCTACTTCCCCTCTCGACCGCCAGGCCCAGGTCCGTCACCCCTCCACTTT; j_call: TRBJ1-6; v_call: TRBV6-6; d_call: .; clone_size: .
cdr3_aa: CASSLSSGGPYEQYF; cdr3_nt: TGTGCCAGCAGCTTATCTAGCGGGGGCCCCTACGAGCAGTACTTC; j_call: TRBJ2-7; v_call: TRBV7-3; d_call: TRBD2; clone_size: once
cdr3_aa: CATEKGVGSPLHF; cdr3_nt: TGTGCCACCGAAAAGGGGGTTGGTTCACCCCTCCACTTT; j_call: TRBJ1-6; v_call: TRBV10-3; d_call: .; clone_size: .
cdr3_aa: CASSFLQGGYIQYF; cdr3_nt: TGTGCCAGCAGCTTCCTACAGGGGGGGTACATTCAGTACTTC; j_call: TRBJ2-4; v_call: TRBV27; d_call: .; clone_size: .
cdr3_aa: CASSPTSWGGTGELFF; cdr3_nt: TGTGCCAGCAGCCCAACCTCCTGGGGGGGGACCGGGGAGCTGTTTTTT; j_call: TRBJ2-2; v_call: TRBV9; d_call: TRBD2; clone_size: .
cdr3_aa: CASSGQQNTEAFF; cdr3_nt: TGTGCCAGCAGTGGACAACAGAACACTGAAGCTTTCTTT; j_call: TRBJ1-1; v_call: TRBV12-3/TRBV12-4; d_call: .; clone_size: .
cdr3_aa: CASSLMGGGVPPKLNEQFF; cdr3_nt: TGTGCCAGCAGCCTTATGGGTGGCGGGGTTCCCCCTAAACTTAATGAGCAGTTCTTC; j_call: TRBJ2-1; v_call: TRBV11-3; d_call: .; clone_size: .